The 7 T cell receptor beta chains presented below share a single source sample, sequenced in a study of cytomegalovirus exposure and HLA in healthy donors. PCR amplification relied on 60 Vbeta primers (plus 13 Jbeta primers). Data came from immunoSEQ multiplex PCR; TCRdb stores just in-frame clones and leaves some out. This sample's table has 50,000 to 70,000 clones. The sample was PBMCs. The origin of the receptors is a woman between 18 and 29 years old in good health and CMV-seronegative.

The chain couples TRBV5-4 to TRBJ2-3, with TRBD2 matching 14 bases. This CDR3 has 16 amino acids. V was pared by 6 bases and J by 4 bases, with 7 bases of the junction left unmatched. Germline CDR1 reads SGHNT; CDR2 reads YYREEE (reference sequence). CDR3 amino acids: CASTVGLAGDADTQYF. DNA for the CDR3: TGTGCCAGCACCGTGGGACTAGCGGGAGACGCAGATACGCAGTATTTT.

J is TRBJ2-2 and V is TRBV30; D is possibly TRBD1 (5 bases). The CDR3 loop spans 14 amino acids. V was trimmed by 6 bases and J by 0 bases, leaving 11 bases between them. Germline CDR1 GTSNPN, CDR2 SVGIG (reference sequence). CDR3 nucleotides: TGTGCCTGCCGGACACTCGCGAACACCGGGGAGCTGTTTTTT. Its protein is CACRTLANTGELFF.

The chain couples TRBV29-1 to TRBJ2-3; a weak D match, TRBD2 (5 bases). Per the germline V gene, CDR1 is SQVTM and CDR2 is ANQGSEA. The V end was cut by 2 bases, the J end by 4 bases, with 13 bases between. This CDR3 has 14 amino acids. The CDR3 nucleotides are TGCAGCGTTGAAACGAGGGTTCATGCAGATACGCAGTATTTT. As protein: CSVETRVHADTQYF.

This chain connects TRBV4-1 to TRBJ1-4, with D possibly TRBD1 on 5 matching bases. The V and J ends lost 4 bases and 8 bases respectively, with 17 bases between them. Germline V gene lookup returns CDR1 MGHRA and CDR2 YSYEKL. The CDR3 covers 15 residues. Written as DNA, the CDR3 is TGCGCCAGCAGCCCCCCGACCAGGGCCGGCGAAAAACTGTTTTTT. Residues: CASSPPTRAGEKLFF.

The chain carries TRBV15 and TRBJ1-1; D gene uncertain. The V end lost 1 base, the J end lost 5 bases, and 8 bases lay between the germline ends. This CDR3 spans 13 amino acids. CDR1 is LNHNV and CDR2 is YYDKDF in the germline V gene (reference sequence). Here the CDR3 reads CATSRVTGTEAFF. DNA for the CDR3: TGTGCCACCAGCAGAGTAACGGGAACTGAAGCTTTCTTT.

The chain has TRBV19 and TRBJ1-5; a possible D gene is TRBD1 (6 bases). The CDR3 extends over 16 amino acids. V lost 7 bases, J lost 5 bases, and 21 bases lay in between. Per the germline V gene, CDR1 is LNHDA and CDR2 is SQIVND (reference sequence). The CDR3 DNA is TGTGCCAGTAAAGTTCGCACCGGGACACTCGATCAGCCCCAGCATTTT. Translating it yields CASKVRTGTLDQPQHF. Using reference TRBV19 and TRBJ1-5 for the parts outside the CDR3, the full variable domain is DGGITQSPKYLFRKEGQNVTLSCEQNLNHDAMYWYRQDPGQGLRLIYYSQIVNDFQKGDIAEGYSVSREKKESFPLTVTSAQKNPTAFYLCASKVRTGTLDQPQHFGDGTRLSIL.

The rearrangement uses TRBV7-8 and TRBJ2-7; possible D gene TRBD1, 5 bases. Germline lookup yields CDR1 SGHVS and CDR2 FQNEAQ. Trimming shortened V by 5 bases and J by 2 bases, and 13 bases separated the two germline ends. The CDR3 has 14 residues. The CDR3 bases are TGTGCCAGCAGCCAAGAGCAGGGCCCCTACGAGCAGTACTTC. Residues: CASSQEQGPYEQYF. Full variable domain (missing parts from reference TRBV7-8 and TRBJ2-7): GAGVSQSPRYKVAKRGQDVALRCDPISGHVSLFWYQQALGQGPEFLTYFQNEAQLDKSGLPSDRFFAERPEGSVSTLKIQRTQQEDSAVYLCASSQEQGPYEQYFGPGTRLTVT.